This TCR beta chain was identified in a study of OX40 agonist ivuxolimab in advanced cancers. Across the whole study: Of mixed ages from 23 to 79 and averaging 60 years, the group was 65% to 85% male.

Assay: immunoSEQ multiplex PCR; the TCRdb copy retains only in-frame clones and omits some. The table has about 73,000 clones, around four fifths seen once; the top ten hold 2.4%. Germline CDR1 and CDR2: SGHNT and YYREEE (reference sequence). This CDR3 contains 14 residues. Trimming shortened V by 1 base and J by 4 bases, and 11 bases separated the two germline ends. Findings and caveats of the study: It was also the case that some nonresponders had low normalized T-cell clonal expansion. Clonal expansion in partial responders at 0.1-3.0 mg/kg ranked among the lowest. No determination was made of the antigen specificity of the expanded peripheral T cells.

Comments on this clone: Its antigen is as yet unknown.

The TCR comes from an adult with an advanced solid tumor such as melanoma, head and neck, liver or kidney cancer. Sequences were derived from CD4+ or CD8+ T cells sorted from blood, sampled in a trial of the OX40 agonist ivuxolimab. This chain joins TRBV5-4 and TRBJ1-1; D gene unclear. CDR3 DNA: TGTGCCAGCAGCTTGAGTTGGGTTGGCACTGAAGCTTTCTTT. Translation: CASSLSWVGTEAFF.